This T cell receptor beta chain was retrieved from a study of blood T cell repertoires in COVID-19. Looking at the study overall: From T cells, B-cell-depleted T cells, or PBMCs came the material, which was cDNA or gDNA.

The method was immunoSEQ multiplex PCR; TCRdb's version includes in-frame clones alone and lacks a portion of them. This table has over 200,000 clones, roughly 88% appearing once. In this sample, this clone turned up a few times. At the DNA level, this CDR3 is encoded by other sequences in the same sample as well. This CDR3 is 13 amino acids long. CDR1 is GTSNPN and CDR2 is SVGIG in the germline V gene (reference sequence). The V gene lost 2 bases and the J gene lost 2 bases, with 7 bases spanning the gap. This sequence was found in a woman younger than 45 with acute or convalescent COVID-19. This sequence joins TRBV30 and TRBJ1-5; the D gene is possibly TRBD1 (5 bases). Sequenced material: peripheral blood. CDR3 in amino acids: CAWSTQGNQPQHF. CDR3 in DNA: TGTGCCTGGAGTACACAGGGCAATCAGCCCCAGCATTTT.